This T cell receptor (beta chain) was recovered during a study of T cell responses to AZD1222 COVID-19 vaccine. Assay: immunoSEQ multiplex PCR; the TCRdb copy retains only in-frame clones and omits some. The sample contains approximately 110,000 clones, more than 75% of which appear only once. This clone has a handful of counts. The CDR3 has 13 amino acids. The V end was cut by 1 base, the J end by 4 bases, with 7 bases between. Germline-derived CDR1 and CDR2 are SGHAT and FQNNGV. The sample consisted of peripheral blood, taken 28 days after the second AZD1222 dose. The chain employs TRBV11-2 and TRBJ1-1; no firm D call. This clonotype was obtained from an adult who received the AZD1222 COVID-19 vaccine. The CDR3 coding sequence is TGTGCCAGCAGCTTAGCCCTGGGCACTGAAGCTTTCTTT. Translated: CASSLALGTEAFF.